This is a list of T cell receptor beta chains from one sample in a study of cytomegalovirus exposure and HLA in healthy donors. TCRdb keeps only in-frame clones here, not all; method: immunoSEQ multiplex PCR. Of just over 150,000 clones in the sample, about 75% were seen once. The sequenced sample was PBMCs. The receptors here all came from a woman between 50 and 59 years old in good health and CMV-seropositive. Each CDR3 is given with its conserved first and last residue. The D gene is left open where the match is weak. Only some rows state a clone size, as once, few, many or a class for expanded clones.

TRBD1,TRBV29-1,TRBJ2-3,.,CSVVSGGAGGYF,TGCAGCGTTGTTTCAGGGGGCGCCGGGGGGTATTTT
.,TRBV28,TRBJ1-2,.,CASSSKGRRHF,TGTGCCAGCAGTTCTAAGGGGCGTCGACACTTC
.,TRBV5-1,TRBJ2-1,.,CASTPSETGVEQFF,TGCGCCAGCACGCCTAGCGAAACGGGAGTTGAGCAGTTCTTC
.,TRBV14,TRBJ1-1,.,CASSQGLRVTEAFF,TGTGCCAGCAGCCAAGGGTTGAGGGTTACTGAAGCTTTCTTT
.,TRBV13,TRBJ2-3,.,CASSSPDTQYF,TGTGCCAGCAGCTCTCCAGATACGCAGTATTTT
.,TRBV6-1,TRBJ1-1,.,CAGVEGPGEAFF,TGTGCGGGGGTGGAGGGTCCGGGTGAAGCTTTCTTT
TRBD2,TRBV7-6,TRBJ2-1,.,CASSPGLAEPGNEQFF,TGTGCCAGCAGCCCTGGACTAGCAGAACCCGGGAATGAGCAGTTCTTC
TRBD1,TRBV5-1,TRBJ2-3,.,CASSYLGTATTSTDTQYF,TGCGCCAGCAGCTACCTTGGGACAGCTACTACTAGCACAGATACGCAGTATTTT
.,TRBV5-1,TRBJ2-7,.,CASSLGLGPNYEQYF,TGCGCCAGCAGCTTGGGTTTGGGCCCCAACTACGAGCAGTACTTC
TRBD2,TRBV15,TRBJ2-3,.,CATSRKLAGWTDTQYF,TGTGCCACCAGCAGAAAACTAGCGGGATGGACAGATACGCAGTATTTT
.,TRBV5-4,TRBJ1-1,few,CASSIQGMNTEAFF,TGTGCCAGCAGCATACAGGGTATGAACACTGAAGCTTTCTTT
TRBD1,TRBV6-6,TRBJ2-1,.,CASSSVGQGSYNEQFF,TGTGCCAGCAGTTCCGTCGGACAGGGATCCTACAATGAGCAGTTCTTC
.,TRBV27,TRBJ1-1,.,CASSGGVLNTEAFF,TGTGCCAGCAGTGGGGGGGTTTTGAACACTGAAGCTTTCTTT
.,TRBV2,TRBJ2-5,.,CASREARKETQYF,TGTGCCAGCAGAGAGGCTCGTAAAGAGACCCAGTACTTC
TRBD1,TRBV5-1,TRBJ1-4,.,CASSLSRDSLGVEKLFF,TGCGCCAGCAGCTTGTCCCGGGACAGCCTGGGGGTTGAAAAACTGTTTTTT
.,TRBV2,TRBJ2-6,.,CASSDGRDFSGANVLTF,TGTGCCAGCAGCGACGGACGGGATTTCTCTGGGGCCAACGTCCTGACTTTC